This TCR beta chain appears in the sequencing data of a study of graft-versus-host responses after intestinal transplantation. About the study: Recipients were given multivisceral, liver-intestinal, or isolated intestinal transplants. Every one of the recipients received anti-thymocyte globulin induction and afterwards took tacrolimus and steroids for around 3 years. Study results and caveats: Graft-donor T cell macrochimerism coincided with high graft-versus-host to host-versus-graft clonal ratios in allografts. Early post-transplant declines in HvG were associated with peak levels of circulating GvH clones.

The length of the CDR3 is 13 residues. Trimming stripped 2 bases from V and 7 bases from J, with 9 bases between. Germline V gene sequence: CDR1 LNHDA, CDR2 SQIVND (reference sequence). Profiling relied on immunoSEQ multiplex PCR, and the TCRdb table lists in-frame clones only, not all of them. This sample has roughly 110,000 clones, with roughly nine tenths found just once. Concerning this clone itself: The antigen is not known.

The gene calls are TRBV19 and TRBJ1-5, with D hard to call. The TCR was taken from a human donor who was the organ donor for an intestinal transplant. Sample: unstimulated CD4+ T cells sorted from spleen or lymph node cells, taken before transplant. DNA for the CDR3: TGTGCCAGTAGTATAATGGTAGGACAGCCCCAGCATTTT. Translation: CASSIMVGQPQHF.